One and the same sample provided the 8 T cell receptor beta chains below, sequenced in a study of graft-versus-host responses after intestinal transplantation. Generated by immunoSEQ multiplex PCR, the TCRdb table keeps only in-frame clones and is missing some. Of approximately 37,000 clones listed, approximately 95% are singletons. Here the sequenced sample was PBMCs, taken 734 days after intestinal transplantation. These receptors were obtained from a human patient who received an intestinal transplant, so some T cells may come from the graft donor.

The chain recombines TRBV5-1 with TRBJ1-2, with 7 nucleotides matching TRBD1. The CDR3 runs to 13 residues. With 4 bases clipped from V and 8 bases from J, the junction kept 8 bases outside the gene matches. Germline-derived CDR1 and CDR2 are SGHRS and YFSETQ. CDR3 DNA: TGCGCCAGCAGCCCCACAGGGGAAGGAGGCTACACCTTC. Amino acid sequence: CASSPTGEGGYTF.

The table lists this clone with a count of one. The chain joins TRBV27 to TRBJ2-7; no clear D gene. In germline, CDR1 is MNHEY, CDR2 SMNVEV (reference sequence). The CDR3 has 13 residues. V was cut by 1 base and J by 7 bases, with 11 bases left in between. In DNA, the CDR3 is TGTGCCAGCAGTTTATTGCCAGATTGGGAGCAGTACTTC. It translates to CASSLLPDWEQYF.

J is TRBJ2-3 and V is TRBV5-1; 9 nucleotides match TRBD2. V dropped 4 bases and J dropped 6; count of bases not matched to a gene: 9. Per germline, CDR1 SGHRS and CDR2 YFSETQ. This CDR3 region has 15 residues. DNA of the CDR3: TGCGCCAGCAGCCTAGTGACTAGCGGAGAGGATACGCAGTATTTT. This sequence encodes CASSLVTSGEDTQYF.

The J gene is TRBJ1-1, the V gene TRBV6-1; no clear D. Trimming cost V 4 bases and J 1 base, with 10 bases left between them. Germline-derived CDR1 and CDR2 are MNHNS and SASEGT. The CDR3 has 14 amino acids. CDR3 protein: CASSVHLENTEAFF. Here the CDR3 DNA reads TGTGCCAGCAGTGTCCACTTGGAGAACACTGAAGCTTTCTTT.

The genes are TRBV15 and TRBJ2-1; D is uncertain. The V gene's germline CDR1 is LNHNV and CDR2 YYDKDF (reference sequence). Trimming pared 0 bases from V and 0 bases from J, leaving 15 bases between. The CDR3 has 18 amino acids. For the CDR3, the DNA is TGTGCCACCAGCAGAGACGACCCCGAACAAATCTCCTACAATGAGCAGTTCTTC. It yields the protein CATSRDDPEQISYNEQFF.

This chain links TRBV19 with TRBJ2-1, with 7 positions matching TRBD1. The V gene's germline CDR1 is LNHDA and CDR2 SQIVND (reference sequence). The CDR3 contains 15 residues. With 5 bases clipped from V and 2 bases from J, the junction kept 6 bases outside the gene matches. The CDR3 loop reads CASSPNQGAYNEQFF. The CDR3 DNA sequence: TGTGCCAGTAGTCCGAACCAGGGGGCCTACAATGAGCAGTTCTTC.

The CDR3 DNA sequence: TGTGCCAGCAGTTACTATGTGGCCAAGGACTATGGCTACACCTTC. Translating it yields CASSYYVAKDYGYTF. The V and J genes are TRBV6-5 and TRBJ1-2; D is undetermined. Germline V gene sequence: CDR1 MNHEY, CDR2 SVGAGI. V shed 1 base and J shed 3 bases, with 12 bases lying between them. The CDR3 has 15 amino acids.

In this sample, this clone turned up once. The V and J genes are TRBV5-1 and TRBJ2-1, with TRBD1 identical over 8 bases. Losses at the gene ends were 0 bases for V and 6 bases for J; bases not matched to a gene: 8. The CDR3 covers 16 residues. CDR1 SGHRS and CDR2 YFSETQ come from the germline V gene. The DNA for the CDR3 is TGCGCCAGCAGCTTGGCCGACAGGGGAATGTCCAATGAGCAGTTCTTC. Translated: CASSLADRGMSNEQFF. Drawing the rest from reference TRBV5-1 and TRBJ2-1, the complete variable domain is KAGVTQTPRYLIKTRGQQVTLSCSPISGHRSVSWYQQTPGQGLQFLFEYFSETQRNKGNFPGRFSGRQFSNSRSEMNVSTLELGDSALYLCASSLADRGMSNEQFFGPGTRLTVL.